Listed here is a single T cell receptor (beta chain). The antigen remains unidentified. The data originate from a study of cytomegalovirus exposure and HLA in healthy donors. Study-wide findings and caveats: In vitro work confirmed that a few CMV-associated chains recognize CMV antigens. Presence/absence analysis assumed near-uniform sequencing depth across donors.

The CDR3 extends over 16 amino acids. The V gene lost 5 bases and the J gene lost 5 bases, with 21 bases spanning the gap. CDR1 and CDR2 from the germline V gene are MGHDK and SYGVNS. It was with 60 Vbeta and 13 Jbeta primers that the PCR ran. The repertoire was sequenced with immunoSEQ multiplex PCR; TCRdb's copy has only in-frame clones and lacks some. Found here are some 88,000 clones, more than 65% of them singletons; the top ten hold roughly 16%. The sequencing sample was made of PBMCs. This TCR was recovered from a woman aged 18-29 years in good health and CMV-seropositive. This chain joins TRBV25-1 and TRBJ1-2, with D perhaps matching TRBD1 (6 bases). Here the CDR3 DNA reads TGTGCCAGCAGTCAAGGGGGAGGGGCTAAAGGGTATGGCTACACCTTC. Its translation is CASSQGGGAKGYGYTF.